This T cell receptor beta chain was captured by sequencing in a study of spatial heterogeneity in lung cancer. Turning to the study itself: Consistent detection of more beta-chain than alpha-chain sequences was observed. Findings of the study overall: Alpha chains reached an estimated coverage of roughly 7% of tumor T cells, and beta chains approximately 13%. Expanded TCRs that were ubiquitous or regional had counts tracking ubiquitous and regional nonsynonymous mutations, respectively. How many expanded intratumoral alpha and beta TCRs were present tracked the tumor mutation count, which was a count of nonsynonymous mutations.

TCRdb ran MiXCR on the 5' RACE reads and lists one entry per CDR3 protein. The repertoire holds roughly 5,000 distinct CDR3 sequences, with 25% to 40% as singletons. This clonotype was counted ten times or more. The target antigen is unknown. Time point specified: sample taken at primary tumor resection. TCRs were sequenced from unsorted whole RNA of tumor, nontumor lung or PBMC. The sample in question was lung tumor tissue, obtained at surgery. The source is a male donor with early-stage non-small cell lung cancer.

CDR3: CATSREASGPDTQYF. The CDR3 DNA follows: TGTGCCACCAGCAGAGAGGCTAGTGGTCCAGATACGCAGTATTTT. The chain couples TRBV15 to TRBJ2-3; unclear D gene. CDR1 is LNHNV, CDR2 YYDKDF, per germline (reference sequence). This CDR3 region has 15 residues. The ends were cut back, 0 bases at V and 4 bases at J, with 11 bases in the middle.